One and the same sample provided the 9 T cell receptor beta chains below, sequenced in a study of blood T cell repertoires in COVID-19. Only in-frame clones appear in the TCRdb table, and some are missing; sequencing was by immunoSEQ multiplex PCR. In the table there are about 170,000 clones, about 83% of which are singletons. The sample comprised peripheral blood. These receptors were taken from a man aged 40-50 years who had recovered from COVID-19.

The V gene is TRBV9, the J gene TRBJ2-4; D is unresolved. Germline V CDR1 and CDR2: SGDLS, YYNGEE. V lost 4 bases and J 2 bases, leaving 13 bases between the germline ends. The CDR3 covers 15 residues. CDR3 bases: TGTGCCAGCAGCCCCCAGGATATTACCAAAAACATTCAGTACTTC. Amino acids: CASSPQDITKNIQYF. Using reference TRBV9 and TRBJ2-4 for the parts outside the CDR3, the full variable domain is DSGVTQTPKHLITATGQRVTLRCSPRSGDLSVYWYQQSLDQGLQFLIQYYNGEERAKGNILERFSAQQFPDLHSELNLSSLELGDSALYFCASSPQDITKNIQYFGAGTRLSVL.

The genes are TRBV28 and TRBJ2-1; tentatively, D is TRBD2 (5 bases). V was cut by 3 bases and J by 4 bases, with 7 bases left in between. Germline values: CDR1 MDHEN, CDR2 SYDVKM. The CDR3 has 13 amino acids. The CDR3 region is CASSFRGYNEQFF. The CDR3 nucleotides read TGTGCCAGCAGTTTTCGGGGATACAATGAGCAGTTCTTC.

The chain employs TRBV28 and TRBJ2-1; 7 bases line up with TRBD2. Germline V lookup: CDR1 MDHEN, CDR2 SYDVKM. The CDR3 runs to 15 residues. J gave up 1 base and V 7 bases, and 7 bases lay outside the gene matches. The CDR3 region is CASIAPGGSYNEQFF. The CDR3 nucleotides read TGTGCCAGCATCGCTCCGGGGGGATCCTACAATGAGCAGTTCTTC.

This chain connects TRBV4-3 to TRBJ1-2, with D perhaps TRBD1 (5 bases). The germline V and J ends were trimmed by 0 bases and 1 base, with 12 bases remaining between them. This CDR3 region has 16 residues. Germline-derived CDR1 and CDR2 are LGHNA and YSLEER. CDR3 in amino acids: CASSQERGTVNYGYTF. In DNA, the CDR3 is TGCGCCAGCAGCCAAGAGCGGGGGACGGTTAACTATGGCTACACCTTC.

This chain uses TRBV24-1 with TRBJ2-5, with 10 nucleotides matching TRBD2. From germline, CDR1 is KGHDR and CDR2 SFDVKD. V was pared by 4 bases and J by 5 bases, with 15 bases of the junction left unmatched. The CDR3 length is 18 residues. For the CDR3, the DNA is TGTGCCACCAGTGACCCGACGCCCTTAGCGGGAGGTAGGGAGACCCAGTACTTC. Amino acids: CATSDPTPLAGGRETQYF.

The chain links TRBV2 to TRBJ2-3, with D possibly being TRBD2 (6 bases). This CDR3 has 13 amino acids. The V end was cut by 7 bases, the J end by 4 bases, with 12 bases between. Germline lookup yields CDR1 SNHLY and CDR2 FYNNEI. CDR3 in DNA: TGTGCCAGCATCACGGGGGTCCCAGATACGCAGTATTTT. Protein product: CASITGVPDTQYF.

V is TRBV3-1 (or the pseudogene TRBV3-2) and J is TRBJ2-5; TRBD2 matches 8 bases. The CDR3 has 15 residues. The V segment lost 4 bases and the J segment 3 bases; nucleotides outside the gene matches: 7. The V gene's germline CDR1 is LGHDT and CDR2 YNNKEL (reference sequence). This CDR3 is CASSPPGGREETQYF. In DNA form, the CDR3 reads TGTGCCAGCAGCCCCCCGGGGGGGAGGGAAGAGACCCAGTACTTC.

V usage is TRBV13 and J usage is TRBJ1-2; TRBD1 agrees at 8 bases. CDR3 size: 13 residues. Germline V gene sequence: CDR1 PRHDT, CDR2 FYEKMQ (reference sequence). Germline trimming cut 5 bases from V and 8 bases from J; bases unmatched to any gene: 7. CDR3 nucleotides: TGTGCCAGCAGCCAGACAGGGGCGCTGGGCTACACCTTC. This encodes CASSQTGALGYTF.

As DNA, the CDR3 is TGTGCCAGCAGCTTAGAAGGGGGCCACGCTGAAGCTTTCTTT. Translating it yields CASSLEGGHAEAFF. The chain recombines TRBV7-2 with TRBJ1-1; 7 bases align to TRBD1. The ends lost 1 base at V and 6 bases at J; junction bases unmatched: 5. The CDR3 covers 14 residues. The germline V gene encodes CDR1 SGHTA and CDR2 FQGNSA. Full variable domain (rest looked up from reference TRBV7-2 and TRBJ1-1): GAGVSQSPSNKVTEKGKDVELRCDPISGHTALYWYRQSLGQGLEFLIYFQGNSAPDKSGLPSDRFSAERTGGSVSTLTIQRTQQEDSAVYLCASSLEGGHAEAFFGQGTRLTVV.